The 17 T cell receptor beta chains reported below all come from one sample, sequenced in a study of CD8 T cells in Susac syndrome. Random hexamers primed reverse transcription of about 0.5 to 1 ug RNA. One entry per CDR3 protein results from TCRdb running MiXCR on the immunoSEQ multiplex PCR reads. Counted here are about 130,000 distinct CDR3 sequences, about 92% occurring once; the ten biggest clones make up less than 0.4%. The sequenced sample was CD8+ T cells from PBMCs. Receptor source: a human donor with multiple sclerosis.

The chain has TRBV27 and TRBJ2-1, with 9 bases that match TRBD2. The CDR3 sequence is 14 residues long. Looked up from germline, CDR1 is MNHEY and CDR2 is SMNVEV (reference sequence). The trim removed 6 bases at V and 6 bases at J, leaving 6 bases unmatched. CDR3 sequence reads: CASRMRSGSNEQFF. The CDR3, as DNA: TGTGCCAGCAGGATGCGTAGCGGGAGCAATGAGCAGTTCTTC.

CDR3 residues: CASNDGQRQGGPYNEQFF. The DNA for the CDR3 is TGTGCCAGCAATGACGGGCAGAGACAGGGTGGTCCCTACAATGAGCAGTTCTTC. The chain links TRBV12-3 or TRBV12-4 to TRBJ2-1, with 7 bases lining up with TRBD1. The ends lost 7 bases at V and 2 bases at J; junction bases unmatched: 17. CDR3 length: 18 residues.

The genes are TRBV14 and TRBJ2-6; D is unresolved. From germline, CDR1 is SGHDN and CDR2 FVKESK. V shed 1 base and J shed 4 bases, with 8 bases lying between them. The CDR3 is made up of 15 amino acids. CDR3 sequence: CASSQVPSGANVLTF. DNA of the CDR3: TGTGCCAGCAGCCAAGTCCCCTCCGGGGCCAACGTCCTGACTTTC. Filled out from reference TRBV14 and TRBJ2-6, the complete variable domain reads EAGVTQFPSHSVIEKGQTVTLRCDPISGHDNLYWYRRVMGKEIKFLLHFVKESKQDESGMPNNRFLAERTGGTYSTLKVQPAELEDSGVYFCASSQVPSGANVLTFGAGSRLTVL.

This clonotype was seen more than once but under ten times. The V gene is TRBV2, the J gene TRBJ2-7; D call uncertain. Deletions cut 1 base from V and 3 bases from J, with 7 bases between. There are 13 residues in the CDR3. From germline, CDR1 is SNHLY and CDR2 FYNNEI. DNA for the CDR3: TGTGCCAGCAGTGAAGGGGCCTTCTACGAGCAGTACGTC. It codes for CASSEGAFYEQYV.

This rearrangement joins TRBV9 to TRBJ2-1; unclear D gene. The CDR3 totals 15 residues. V lost 1 base to trimming and J lost 5 bases, with 13 bases between them. CDR1 SGDLS and CDR2 YYNGEE come from the germline V gene. This CDR3 is CASSVTAGGNNEQFF. The CDR3, as DNA: TGTGCCAGCAGCGTAACGGCTGGCGGCAACAATGAGCAGTTCTTC.

The rearrangement links TRBV15 to TRBJ2-7; perhaps TRBD1 as D (5 bases). CDR1 and CDR2 (germline): LNHNV, YYDKDF (reference sequence). V lost 4 bases to trimming and J lost 6 bases, with 13 bases between them. The CDR3 is 13 residues long. The chain's CDR3 is CATSTLTAIEQYF. The CDR3 nucleotides are TGTGCCACCAGCACGCTGACAGCTATCGAGCAGTACTTC.

The chain carries TRBV7-2 and TRBJ2-1; D not resolved. V lost 5 bases, J lost 2 bases, and 7 bases lay in between. This CDR3 contains 13 residues. Per germline, CDR1 SGHTA and CDR2 FQGNSA. The CDR3 DNA follows: TGTGCCAGCAGCCCCGTGCCCTACAATGAGCAGTTCTTC. It translates to CASSPVPYNEQFF.

This rearrangement joins TRBV5-6 to TRBJ2-5; D is uncertain. There are 14 residues in the CDR3. Deletions cut 0 bases from V and 4 bases from J, with 10 bases between. Germline V gene lookup returns CDR1 SGHDT and CDR2 YYEEEE. CDR3 protein: CASSLGSSPETQYF. The CDR3 coding sequence is TGTGCCAGCAGCTTGGGTTCGAGCCCAGAGACCCAGTACTTC.

The rearrangement joins TRBV7-9 to TRBJ2-6; a possible D gene is TRBD1 (6 bases). The CDR3 spans 15 residues. In germline, CDR1 is SEHNR, CDR2 FQNEAQ (reference sequence). The germline V and J ends were trimmed by 4 bases and 4 bases, with 11 bases remaining between them. The CDR3 DNA is TGTGCCAGCAGCTATATGGGGGCCGGGGCCAACGTCCTGACTTTC. It is translated as CASSYMGAGANVLTF.

The chain has TRBV27 and TRBJ2-1; D unresolved. The CDR3 contains 13 residues. Germline CDR1 and CDR2: MNHEY and SMNVEV (reference sequence). Trimming removed 2 bases from V and 5 bases from J, with 7 bases in between. In DNA, the CDR3 is TGTGCCAGCAGTTTAAGCAACCACAATGAGCAGTTCTTC. Translation: CASSLSNHNEQFF.

In this sample, this clonotype turned up once. This chain joins TRBV20-1 and TRBJ2-7; either TRBD1 or TRBD2 may supply D (5 bases each). Trimming left V 4 bases short and J 0 bases short, with 19 bases between. CDR3 length: 16 residues. The germline gives CDR1 DFQATT, CDR2 SNEGSKA (reference sequence). CDR3 sequence reads: CSANHRRQRSSYEQYF. The CDR3 region has the DNA TGCAGTGCTAACCACCGGCGACAGCGGAGCTCCTACGAGCAGTACTTC.

The chain uses TRBV13 and TRBJ2-7; the D gene is possibly TRBD2 (5 bases). V was cut by 5 bases and J by 4 bases, with 9 bases left in between. This CDR3 spans 12 amino acids. Germline V gene sequence: CDR1 PRHDT, CDR2 FYEKMQ (reference sequence). Here the CDR3 DNA reads TGTGCCAGCAGCGCGGGCCCATACGAGCAGTACGTC. Its translation: CASSAGPYEQYV.

The J gene is TRBJ2-5, the V gene TRBV27; 8 bases line up with TRBD2. The V gene end was trimmed by 2 bases and the J gene end by 5 bases; junction bases not matched to a gene: 7. The germline V gene encodes CDR1 MNHEY and CDR2 SMNVEV (reference sequence). The CDR3 length is 15 residues. CDR3 nucleotide sequence: TGTGCCAGCAGTTTAGCGTCGGGGGGGCAGGAGACCCAGTACTTC. Its translation is CASSLASGGQETQYF.

This sequence joins TRBV12-3 or TRBV12-4 and TRBJ2-1; weak D call: TRBD1 (5 bases). Between the trimmed V and J ends, which lost 3 bases and 2 bases, there was a span of 11 bases. This CDR3 is 15 amino acids long. The CDR3, as DNA: TGTGCCAGCAGTTTGGGCAGGGCCACCTACAATGAGCAGTTCTTC. Translation gives CASSLGRATYNEQFF.

The chain joins TRBV28 to TRBJ2-7; D is unresolved. V was pared by 8 bases and J by 2 bases, with 19 bases between. This CDR3 contains 15 residues. CDR1 MDHEN and CDR2 SYDVKM come from the germline V gene. The CDR3: CASLNSERGTYEQYF. CDR3 DNA: TGTGCCAGCTTAAATTCCGAACGAGGCACCTACGAGCAGTACTTC.

The chain carries TRBV5-1 and TRBJ2-1; D is unclear. The CDR3 covers 14 residues. Looked up from germline, CDR1 is SGHRS and CDR2 is YFSETQ. With 5 bases removed from V and 4 bases from J, the gap between germline ends came to 13 bases. The CDR3, as DNA: TGCGCCAGCAGTATACAGCAAGCATACAATGAGCAGTTCTTC. Its protein product is CASSIQQAYNEQFF. The entire variable domain, with the rest obtained from reference TRBV5-1 and TRBJ2-1, is as follows: KAGVTQTPRYLIKTRGQQVTLSCSPISGHRSVSWYQQTPGQGLQFLFEYFSETQRNKGNFPGRFSGRQFSNSRSEMNVSTLELGDSALYLCASSIQQAYNEQFFGPGTRLTVL.

CDR3 bases: TGTGCCAGCAGCGTAGGCACACGGGAGGGCCCCAATGAGCAGTTCTTC. It encodes CASSVGTREGPNEQFF. This rearrangement joins TRBV9 to TRBJ2-1; 8 bases agree with TRBD2. The J segment lost 6 bases and the V segment lost 0 bases, leaving 8 bases of the junction unmatched. The germline gives CDR1 SGDLS, CDR2 YYNGEE. The CDR3 consists of 16 residues.